The clone carrying this T cell receptor (beta chain) has more than one count but fewer than ten. The data were obtained in a study of metastatic and nonmetastatic thyroid tumors. Prior to thyroid surgery, none of the patients had received any treatment. This CDR3 is built from 12 residues. CDR1 and CDR2 from the germline V gene are SGHAT and FQNNGV. Deletions cut 6 bases from V and 9 bases from J, with 14 bases between. TCRdb re-analyzed the PCR reads through MiXCR. In the table there are 39,000 or so clones, around half of which are singletons. The receptor was derived from a male donor with papillary thyroid cancer or a benign thyroid nodule (not recorded which). Some clones in this sample may be carry-over from other donors' samples. This sequence joins TRBV11-2 and TRBJ1-2, with D possibly being TRBD1 (5 bases). Sequencing was performed on tumor tissue. The CDR3 reads CASRSGRSRYTF. In nucleotides, the CDR3 is TGTGCCAGCAGATCAGGGAGGAGCCGCTACACCTTC. The complete variable domain, with remaining parts taken from reference TRBV11-2 and TRBJ1-2, reads EAGVAQSPRYKIIEKRQSVAFWCNPISGHATLYWYQQILGQGPKLLIQFQNNGVVDDSQLPKDRFSAERLKGVDSTLKIQPAKLEDSAVYLCASRSGRSRYTFGSGTRLTVV.